One and the same sample provided the 17 T cell receptor beta chains below, sequenced in a study of T cells and Merkel cell carcinoma outcomes. Assay used: immunoSEQ multiplex PCR; TCRdb lists only in-frame clones, some missing. Of roughly 1,500 clones detected, roughly 90% appear once; the ten largest clones hold over 9%. Sequencing used tumor tissue from Merkel cell carcinoma. Receptor source: a human donor with Merkel cell carcinoma.

This chain links TRBV6-5 with TRBJ2-6; D ambiguous. The CDR3 totals 15 residues. Trimming cost V 6 bases and J 0 bases, with 9 bases left between them. Looked up from germline, CDR1 is MNHEY and CDR2 is SVGAGI. The CDR3 protein is CASRLGSSGANVLTF. CDR3 sequence (DNA): TGTGCCAGCAGGCTAGGCTCCTCTGGGGCCAACGTCCTGACTTTC.

The chain has TRBV7-6 and TRBJ1-3, with D possibly being TRBD1 (5 bases). Deletions cut 5 bases from V and 2 bases from J, with 16 bases between. CDR1 SGHVS and CDR2 FNYEAQ come from the germline V gene. CDR3 size: 16 residues. The CDR3 DNA is TGTGCCAGCAGCCCGCTCTCAGGGAACGCTGGAAACACCATATATTTT. The encoded protein is CASSPLSGNAGNTIYF.

This clone was seen a handful of times. The chain uses TRBV18 and TRBJ2-7; D might be TRBD1 (6 bases). The CDR3 sequence is 12 residues long. The germline V and J ends were trimmed by 2 bases and 6 bases, with 8 bases remaining between them. Germline V gene sequence: CDR1 KGHSH, CDR2 LQKENI. The CDR3 nucleotides read TGTGCCAGCTCACCATCAGGGGTCGAGCAGTACTTC. Its protein product is CASSPSGVEQYF. The full variable domain, its missing parts supplied by reference TRBV18 and TRBJ2-7, is NAGVMQNPRHLVRRRGQEARLRCSPMKGHSHVYWYRQLPEEGLKFMVYLQKENIIDESGMPKERFSAEFPKEGPSILRIQQVVRGDSAAYFCASSPSGVEQYFGPGTRLTVT.

This chain connects TRBV11-2 to TRBJ2-5, with 10 bases fitting TRBD1. The CDR3 spans 16 residues. J was trimmed by 1 base and V by 6 bases; bases with no gene match: 8. Per the germline V gene, CDR1 is SGHAT and CDR2 is FQNNGV. CDR3 residues: CASSPTGGFAQETQYF. CDR3 nucleotide sequence: TGTGCCAGCAGTCCGACAGGGGGCTTTGCCCAAGAGACCCAGTACTTC.

This chain joins TRBV7-8 and TRBJ2-7, with D maybe TRBD1 (5 bases). In germline, CDR1 is SGHVS, CDR2 FQNEAQ. This CDR3 spans 14 amino acids. V was trimmed by 5 bases and J by 2 bases, leaving 13 bases between them. CDR3 in amino acids: CASSPRQQTYEQYF. In DNA form, the CDR3 reads TGTGCCAGCAGCCCGAGACAGCAAACCTACGAGCAGTACTTC.

The rearrangement joins TRBV18 to TRBJ1-5, with D perhaps matching TRBD1 (5 bases). The CDR3 spans 14 residues. Germline V lookup: CDR1 KGHSH, CDR2 LQKENI. The V end was cut by 1 base, the J end by 2 bases, with 6 bases between. This CDR3 is CASSPRRGNQPQHF. The CDR3, as DNA: TGTGCCAGCTCACCACGCAGGGGCAATCAGCCCCAGCATTTT.

The genes are TRBV29-1 and TRBJ2-7; D call uncertain. V lost 4 bases and J 6 bases, leaving 7 bases between the germline ends. The germline V gene has CDR1 SQVTM and CDR2 ANQGSEA. The CDR3 length is 10 residues. CDR3 DNA sequence: TGCAGCGTTGGTACAGCCGAGCAGTACTTC. Protein product: CSVGTAEQYF.

The chain links TRBV11-2 to TRBJ2-7; 10 bases map to TRBD1. Germline V gene data show CDR1 as SGHAT and CDR2 as FQNNGV. The CDR3 has 13 residues. The J segment lost 3 bases and the V segment lost 8 bases, leaving 4 bases of the junction unmatched. CDR3 sequence (DNA): TGTGCCAGCGGGACAGGGGACTACTACGAGCAGTACTTC. Its translation: CASGTGDYYEQYF.

A note on this clone: The sample holds other DNA sequences that translate to the same CDR3. The CDR3 loop reads CASTHGGRITDTQYF. CDR3 nucleotides: TGTGCCAGCACCCATGGGGGGCGCATTACAGATACGCAGTATTTT. The chain recombines TRBV27 with TRBJ2-3; D assignment may be TRBD1 or TRBD2 (6 bases each). This CDR3 comprises 15 residues. The ends were cut back, 7 bases at V and 3 bases at J, with 17 bases in the middle. Looked up from germline, CDR1 is MNHEY and CDR2 is SMNVEV (reference sequence).

The CDR3 sequence: CASSQGSQVGTDTQYF. The CDR3 DNA reads as TGCGCCAGCAGCCAAGGGTCGCAGGTTGGCACAGATACGCAGTATTTT. This rearrangement joins TRBV4-3 to TRBJ2-3, with D unresolved. This CDR3 has 16 amino acids. Trimming took off 1 base at V and 1 base at J, with 12 bases between the two ends. Per the germline V gene, CDR1 is LGHNA and CDR2 is YSLEER.

This rearrangement joins TRBV6-5 to TRBJ2-7; 9 bases match TRBD1. J gave up 1 base and V 6 bases, and 7 bases lay outside the gene matches. Germline CDR1 and CDR2: MNHEY and SVGAGI. This CDR3 is built from 15 residues. The CDR3 reads CASRERGTGSYEQYF. The DNA of the CDR3 is TGTGCCAGCAGAGAGAGGGGGACAGGGTCCTACGAGCAGTACTTC.

This chain joins TRBV6-5 and TRBJ1-6; 7 nucleotides agree with TRBD1. The J segment lost 9 bases and the V segment lost 7 bases, leaving 9 bases of the junction unmatched. The germline V gene has CDR1 MNHEY and CDR2 SVGAGI. The CDR3 is made up of 14 amino acids. CDR3 bases: TGTGCCAGCAACAGACAGGGTTTCGGTTCACCCCTCCACTTT. This gives the protein CASNRQGFGSPLHF.

The chain has TRBV6-1 and TRBJ1-5, with a tentative D call TRBD1 (6 bases). Germline V lookup: CDR1 MNHNS, CDR2 SASEGT. V lost 7 bases and J lost 7, with 14 bases in between. CDR3 size: 13 residues. CDR3 region: CASKGGTFQPQHF. CDR3 sequence (DNA): TGTGCCAGCAAGGGGGGGACCTTCCAGCCCCAGCATTTT.

The CDR3 DNA follows: TGTGCCAGCAGCGTAGATAGCGGGAGCAATCAGCCCCAGCATTTT. Translation gives CASSVDSGSNQPQHF. This chain connects TRBV9 to TRBJ1-5; D not certain. V dropped 0 bases and J dropped 1 base, with 8 bases sitting between them. The germline gives CDR1 SGDLS, CDR2 YYNGEE. CDR3 length: 15 residues. Filled out from reference TRBV9 and TRBJ1-5, the complete variable domain reads DSGVTQTPKHLITATGQRVTLRCSPRSGDLSVYWYQQSLDQGLQFLIQYYNGEERAKGNILERFSAQQFPDLHSELNLSSLELGDSALYFCASSVDSGSNQPQHFGDGTRLSIL.

The chain uses TRBV19 and TRBJ2-2; TRBD1 agrees at 9 bases. The V and J ends lost 8 bases and 1 base, in that order; junction bases with no gene match: 2. This CDR3 has 14 residues. CDR1 and CDR2 from the germline V gene are LNHDA and SQIVND (reference sequence). The CDR3 reads CASSDRGNTGELFF. The DNA of the CDR3 is TGTGCCAGTTCGGACAGGGGGAACACCGGGGAGCTGTTTTTT.

This chain joins TRBV19 and TRBJ2-6; no clear D. Germline-derived CDR1 and CDR2 are LNHDA and SQIVND (reference sequence). V was cut by 1 base and J by 1 base, with 8 bases left in between. The CDR3 spans 16 residues. CDR3 in amino acids: CASSIARPSGANVLTF. DNA for the CDR3: TGTGCCAGTAGTATAGCTCGTCCGTCTGGGGCCAACGTCCTGACTTTC.

The gene calls are TRBV19 and TRBJ1-2; 8 bases are a match to TRBD1. The germline V gene has CDR1 LNHDA and CDR2 SQIVND (reference sequence). Trimming took 5 bases from V and 6 from J; bases not matched to a gene: 5. CDR3 length: 13 amino acids. CDR3: CASSSDRDNGYTF. CDR3 sequence (DNA): TGTGCCAGTAGTTCGGACAGGGATAATGGCTACACCTTC.